The clone carrying this TCR beta chain was seen just once. These data belong to a study of blood T cell repertoires in COVID-19. Study details: Donors in the United States, Italy and Spain gave samples during acute or convalescent COVID-19. Sources were T cells, B-cell-depleted T cells, or PBMCs; the material itself was cDNA or gDNA.

Original data processing: Estimates of nucleated cell counts were drawn from the amplification of reference gene primers. Assay: immunoSEQ multiplex PCR; the TCRdb copy retains only in-frame clones and omits some. V, J and clone size were drawn from that table, and D and trimming were deduced from the DNA. The top ten hold approximately 6% of the sample, which has 84,000 or so clones, approximately 92% seen once. This CDR3 has 15 residues. J lost 3 bases, V lost 6 bases, and 6 bases had no gene match. Germline CDR1 is SGDLS and CDR2 is YYNGEE. The sequenced sample consisted of peripheral blood. The chain employs TRBV9 and TRBJ2-2; 9 positions match TRBD2. This TCR derives from a woman in her sixties or seventies with active COVID-19. CDR3 amino acids: CASTLSGGYTGELFF. The CDR3 DNA follows: TGTGCCAGCACCCTTAGCGGGGGCTACACCGGGGAGCTGTTTTTT.